The 10 T cell receptor beta chains listed next were all sequenced from one sample in a study of response to subunit inactivated influenza vaccine. TCRdb called the RT-PCR reads again in MiXCR, with one record for every CDR3 protein. The data show about 160,000 distinct CDR3 sequences, roughly 10% seen once. Sequenced here: non-naive T cells sorted from PBMCs, sampled about 40 days after vaccination. The source is a man between 45 and 60 years old who received an inactivated influenza vaccine.

The V and J genes are TRBV6-2 or TRBV6-3 and TRBJ1-5; 7 bases fit TRBD1. From germline, CDR1 is MNHEY and CDR2 SVGEGT. V was pared by 5 bases and J by 3 bases, with 7 bases of the junction left unmatched. The CDR3 is 15 amino acids. The CDR3 sequence is CASSDTQGSNQPQHF. The CDR3 nucleotides are TGTGCCAGCAGTGACACACAGGGGTCCAATCAGCCCCAGCATTTT.

The V gene is TRBV6-1, the J gene TRBJ1-6, with a possible D match to TRBD1 (6 bases). V was trimmed by 8 bases and J by 9 bases, leaving 26 bases between them. Germline V gene lookup returns CDR1 MNHNS and CDR2 SASEGT. The CDR3 length is 17 residues. CDR3 loop: CASGRAAGTTGGSPLHF. The CDR3 region has the DNA TGTGCCAGCGGAAGGGCCGCGGGTACGACAGGCGGTTCACCCCTCCACTTT.

This clonotype has a count of ten or more. This sequence joins TRBV20-1 and TRBJ1-5; possibly TRBD1 for D (6 bases). V lost 2 bases and J 4 bases, leaving 12 bases between the germline ends. Germline CDR1 reads DFQATT; CDR2 reads SNEGSKA (reference sequence). This CDR3 has 14 residues. CDR3 DNA: TGCAGTGCTAGAATGGGGGGGGCTAATCAGCCCCAGCATTTT. Translated: CSARMGGANQPQHF.

The chain recombines TRBV7-8 with TRBJ2-1, with 12 bases aligning to TRBD2. This CDR3 has 15 amino acids. V lost 11 bases to trimming and J lost 5 bases; unmatched junction nucleotides: 10. Germline V CDR1 and CDR2: SGHVS, FQNEAQ. In DNA, the CDR3 is TGTGCCTCAGGGAGGTGGACTAGCGGGGACAATGAGCAGTTCTTC. The encoded protein is CASGRWTSGDNEQFF.

This chain connects TRBV5-1 to TRBJ1-2; a weak D match, TRBD1 (5 bases). Germline V gives CDR1 SGHRS, CDR2 YFSETQ. CDR3 length: 15 residues. The V and J ends lost 2 bases and 3 bases respectively, with 14 bases between them. This CDR3 reads CASSLSGTGDYGYTF. The CDR3 nucleotides read TGCGCCAGCAGCTTATCGGGGACGGGTGACTATGGCTACACCTTC.

This rearrangement joins TRBV6-2 or TRBV6-3 to TRBJ1-1; maybe TRBD1 (6 bases). Germline V gives CDR1 MNHEY, CDR2 SVGEGT. The CDR3 is made up of 14 amino acids. The V gene lost 7 bases and the J gene lost 6 bases, with 18 bases spanning the gap. The CDR3 here is CASTLGGGSAEAFF. CDR3 bases: TGTGCCAGCACCCTAGGGGGGGGAAGCGCTGAAGCTTTCTTT.

This clonotype occurred many times. J is TRBJ1-4 and V is TRBV12-3 or TRBV12-4; D may be TRBD1 (6 bases). The V and J ends lost 4 bases and 11 bases respectively, with 17 bases between them. The CDR3 loop spans 14 amino acids. The CDR3 DNA sequence: TGTGCCAGCAGTTACAGGGTCTCCGGAGGGAAACTGTTTTTT. It is translated as CASSYRVSGGKLFF.

This clonotype was seen at least ten times. The V call is TRBV6-2 or TRBV6-3, the J call TRBJ2-7; D is undetermined. CDR1 is MNHEY, CDR2 SVGEGT, per germline. This CDR3 is 15 amino acids long. V lost 0 bases to trimming and J lost 5 bases, with 14 bases between them. In nucleotides, the CDR3 is TGTGCCAGCAGTTACTCCGCGTGGGAAACCGACGAGCAGTACTTC. This codes for CASSYSAWETDEQYF.

There are many counts of this clonotype. This rearrangement joins TRBV11-1 to TRBJ2-1; the D is unclear. Between the trimmed V and J ends, which lost 2 bases and 9 bases, there was a span of 5 bases. Germline V lookup: CDR1 SGHAT, CDR2 FQDESV (reference sequence). The CDR3 contains 11 residues. In DNA, the CDR3 is TGTGCCAGCAGCTTACAAATTGAGCAGTTCTTC. Translated: CASSLQIEQFF.

This clonotype was found once. The chain combines TRBV6-1 with TRBJ2-1; maybe TRBD2 (7 bases). The CDR3 spans 12 residues. In germline, CDR1 is MNHNS, CDR2 SASEGT. Trimming pared 5 bases from V and 10 bases from J, leaving 12 bases between. The DNA for the CDR3 is TGTGCCAGCAGTCCGTGGGGGGGCGAGCAGTTCTTC. Its protein is CASSPWGGEQFF.